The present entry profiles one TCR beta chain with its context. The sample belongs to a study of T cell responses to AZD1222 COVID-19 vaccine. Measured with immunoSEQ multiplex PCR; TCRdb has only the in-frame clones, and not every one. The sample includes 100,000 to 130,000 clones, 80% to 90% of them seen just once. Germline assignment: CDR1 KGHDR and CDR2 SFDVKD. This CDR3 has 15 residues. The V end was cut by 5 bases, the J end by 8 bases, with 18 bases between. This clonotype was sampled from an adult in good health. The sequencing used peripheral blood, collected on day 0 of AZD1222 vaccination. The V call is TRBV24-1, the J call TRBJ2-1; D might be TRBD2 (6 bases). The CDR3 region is CATSAPPGRGDEQFF. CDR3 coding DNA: TGTGCCACCAGTGCCCCCCCCGGGAGAGGGGATGAGCAGTTCTTC.